This T cell receptor beta chain is from a study of blood T cell repertoires in COVID-19. Study as a whole: Samples representing acute and convalescent COVID-19 were sourced from the United States, Italy and Spain. PBMCs, B-cell-depleted T cells, or T cells were the source of the cDNA or gDNA that made up the material.

The repertoire was sequenced with immunoSEQ multiplex PCR; TCRdb's copy has only in-frame clones and lacks some. In the table there are over 250,000 clones, roughly 80% of which are singletons. Adults between roughly 18 and 89 years of age took part from fewer than 30 US areas. The study assigned cohorts using participant-reported clinical history. Germline V gene data show CDR1 as SGDLS and CDR2 as YYNGEE. V lost 0 bases and J 6 bases, leaving 12 bases between the germline ends. The length of the CDR3 is 14 residues. This chain connects TRBV9 to TRBJ1-1; D not resolved. Sequenced input: PBMCs or T cells enriched from blood (not recorded which). This TCR came from a man aged 35 to 55 who had been exposed to COVID-19. This CDR3 reads CASSVGAESSEAFF. Written as DNA, the CDR3 is TGTGCCAGCAGCGTAGGTGCGGAGTCTTCTGAAGCTTTCTTT.